This passage covers 27 T cell receptor beta chains from one sample sequenced in a study of blood T cell repertoires in COVID-19. The method was immunoSEQ multiplex PCR; TCRdb's version includes in-frame clones alone and lacks a portion of them. The sample consists of about 250,000 clones, approximately 85% of them appearing once. Sequencing was performed on peripheral blood. These receptors originate from a woman between 65 and 79 years old with acute or convalescent COVID-19.

The V call is TRBV2, the J call TRBJ1-5; 8 bases agree with TRBD1. After removal of 5 bases from V and 0 bases from J, the junction contained 6 bases not matched to a gene. The CDR3 extends over 16 amino acids. The germline gives CDR1 SNHLY, CDR2 FYNNEI. This CDR3 reads CASSSTGAYSNQPQHF. The CDR3 nucleotides are TGTGCCAGCAGTTCGACAGGGGCTTATAGCAATCAGCCCCAGCATTTT.

The chain carries TRBV9 and TRBJ1-1; D call uncertain. Germline CDR1 is SGDLS and CDR2 is YYNGEE. The CDR3 has 11 residues. V dropped 4 bases and J dropped 6 bases, with 7 bases sitting between them. CDR3 amino acids: CASSRDAEAFF. In DNA, the CDR3 is TGTGCCAGCAGCCGAGATGCTGAAGCTTTCTTT.

The J gene is TRBJ1-5, the V gene TRBV29-1; 7 positions agree with TRBD1. The V segment lost 4 bases and the J segment 5 bases; nucleotides outside the gene matches: 2. Germline V gene lookup returns CDR1 SQVTM and CDR2 ANQGSEA. There are 12 residues in the CDR3. The CDR3 sequence: CSVVGGDQPQHF. The CDR3 DNA reads as TGCAGCGTTGTAGGGGGCGATCAGCCCCAGCATTTT. Full variable domain (outside the CDR3, taken from reference TRBV29-1 and TRBJ1-5): SAVISQKPSRDICQRGTSLTIQCQVDSQVTMMFWYRQQPGQSLTLIATANQGSEATYESGFVIDKFPISRPNLTFSTLTVSNMSPEDSSIYLCSVVGGDQPQHFGDGTRLSIL.

The chain has TRBV20-1 and TRBJ2-3, with D possibly matching TRBD1 (6 bases). Deletions cut 3 bases from V and 4 bases from J, with 17 bases between. The CDR3 loop spans 15 amino acids. CDR1 is DFQATT and CDR2 is SNEGSKA in the germline V gene (reference sequence). CDR3 region: CSASLTGLGSDTQYF. The CDR3 DNA sequence: TGCAGTGCTAGTTTAACAGGGTTAGGATCAGATACGCAGTATTTT.

The CDR3 is CASSGGGRFYGYTF. The CDR3 nucleotides are TGTGCCAGCTCAGGAGGTGGAAGGTTCTATGGCTACACCTTC. The chain couples TRBV19 to TRBJ1-2; the D is unclear. This CDR3 spans 14 amino acids. Trimming stripped 9 bases from V and 4 bases from J, with 18 bases between. CDR1 and CDR2 from the germline V gene are LNHDA and SQIVND (reference sequence).

The table lists this clone with a few counts. The genes are TRBV4-2 and TRBJ2-3, with 14 bases that match TRBD2. Germline CDR1 is LGHNA and CDR2 is YNFKEQ. The ends lost 0 bases at V and 4 bases at J; junction bases unmatched: 0. The CDR3 length is 16 residues. The CDR3 sequence: CASSQETSGGADTQYF. The CDR3 DNA sequence: TGTGCCAGCAGCCAAGAGACTAGCGGGGGGGCAGATACGCAGTATTTT.

J is TRBJ1-1 and V is TRBV3-1 (or the pseudogene TRBV3-2), with 10 bases identical to TRBD1. Trimming took 3 bases from V and 2 from J; bases not matched to a gene: 9. CDR1 and CDR2 from the germline V gene are LGHDT and YNNKEL (reference sequence). This CDR3 is 17 amino acids long. This chain's CDR3 is CASSHLWTGGTNTEAFF. CDR3 DNA: TGTGCCAGCAGCCATTTATGGACAGGGGGGACAAACACTGAAGCTTTCTTT.

The chain has TRBV5-1 and TRBJ1-1; D is unclear. Germline V CDR1 and CDR2: SGHRS, YFSETQ. The V end lost 0 bases, the J end lost 0 bases, and 9 bases lay between the germline ends. This CDR3 comprises 15 residues. The DNA for the CDR3 is TGCGCCAGCAGCTTGGGCGGACTGTTGAACACTGAAGCTTTCTTT. Translating gives CASSLGGLLNTEAFF.

CDR3 in amino acids: CASSKSRGNTIYF. In nucleotides, the CDR3 is TGTGCCAGCAGCAAAAGCCGGGGGAACACCATATATTTT. This chain connects TRBV7-6 to TRBJ1-3; TRBD1 might be the D (5 bases). From germline, CDR1 is SGHVS and CDR2 FNYEAQ. V was trimmed by 5 bases and J by 7 bases, leaving 12 bases between them. The CDR3 contains 13 residues. Looking up the rest from reference TRBV7-6 and TRBJ1-3 gives the full variable domain: GAGVSQSPRYKVTKRGQDVALRCDPISGHVSLYWYRQALGQGPEFLTYFNYEAQQDKSGLPNDRFSAERPEGSISTLTIQRTEQRDSAMYRCASSKSRGNTIYFGEGSWLTVV.

The chain uses TRBV7-2 and TRBJ1-2; no reliable D call. CDR1 is SGHTA and CDR2 is FQGNSA in the germline V gene. Trimming took off 6 bases at V and 7 bases at J, with 15 bases between the two ends. The CDR3 extends over 13 amino acids. The CDR3 here is CASSLDSLGGYTF. The DNA for the CDR3 is TGTGCCAGCAGTTTGGACTCTCTCGGTGGCTACACCTTC.

The rearrangement joins TRBV2 to TRBJ2-2; 10 bases map to TRBD1. Germline V gives CDR1 SNHLY, CDR2 FYNNEI. After removal of 11 bases from V and 5 bases from J, the junction contained 8 bases not matched to a gene. This CDR3 comprises 14 residues. The CDR3 here is CALWDRGRTGELFF. The CDR3 coding sequence is TGTGCCCTTTGGGACAGGGGTAGAACCGGGGAGCTGTTTTTT.

The chain carries TRBV4-3 and TRBJ1-2, with D possibly matching TRBD1 (5 bases). The CDR3 is 16 amino acids. Germline-derived CDR1 and CDR2 are LGHNA and YSLEER. Between the trimmed V and J ends, which lost 5 bases and 4 bases, there was a span of 20 bases. CDR3 amino acids: CASSSGGGISFYGYTF. The CDR3 DNA reads TGCGCCAGCAGCTCGGGGGGGGGAATCTCTTTCTATGGCTACACCTTC.

The chain employs TRBV24-1 and TRBJ2-2, with 11 bases that match TRBD1. The length of the CDR3 is 18 residues. V shed 3 bases, J shed 6 bases, and the junction held 11 bases outside the gene matches. The germline gives CDR1 KGHDR, CDR2 SFDVKD. The CDR3 loop reads CATSDLTGTGGISGELFF. The CDR3 nucleotides read TGTGCCACCAGTGATCTGACCGGGACAGGGGGGATCTCCGGGGAGCTGTTTTTT.

The chain carries TRBV2 and TRBJ2-7; possible D gene TRBD1, 5 bases. V dropped 8 bases and J dropped 5 bases, with 13 bases sitting between them. This CDR3 spans 12 amino acids. Germline values: CDR1 SNHLY, CDR2 FYNNEI. As DNA, the CDR3 is TGTGCCAGCCGAAGTCTAGGGGACGAGCAGTACTTC. Residues: CASRSLGDEQYF.

The rearrangement joins TRBV4-3 to TRBJ2-1; unclear D gene. Germline V lookup: CDR1 LGHNA, CDR2 YSLEER. Trimming pared 1 base from V and 0 bases from J, leaving 10 bases between. The CDR3 sequence is 16 residues long. The CDR3 DNA sequence: TGCGCCAGCAGCCAAGGTCCCCCAGACTCCTACAATGAGCAGTTCTTC. The encoded protein is CASSQGPPDSYNEQFF.

This clone was recorded once. This chain links TRBV18 with TRBJ1-2; TRBD1 agrees at 8 bases. From germline, CDR1 is KGHSH and CDR2 LQKENI. The CDR3 sequence is 13 residues long. With V trimmed by 6 bases and J by 5 bases, 5 bases remained unmatched. The CDR3 coding sequence is TGTGCCAGCTCTCAAGACAGGGGTTATGGCTACACCTTC. This sequence encodes CASSQDRGYGYTF.

J is TRBJ2-1 and V is TRBV9, with D possibly being TRBD2 (5 bases). V was shortened by 2 bases and J by 9 bases, with 12 bases between the two germline ends. There are 13 residues in the CDR3. Germline V lookup: CDR1 SGDLS, CDR2 YYNGEE. CDR3 DNA: TGTGCCAGCAGCGTCTTTCCCCGGGGTGAGCAGTTCTTC. Its translation: CASSVFPRGEQFF.

The chain has TRBV28 and TRBJ2-6, with a tentative D call TRBD2 (6 bases). Germline CDR1 MDHEN, CDR2 SYDVKM. The CDR3 loop spans 21 amino acids. V shed 5 bases and J shed 0 bases, with 26 bases lying between them. In DNA form, the CDR3 reads TGTGCCAGCAGTGAGGGGACTTACCTAAGAAATTACCTCTCTGGGGCCAACGTCCTGACTTTC. Its translation is CASSEGTYLRNYLSGANVLTF. The full variable domain, in which reference TRBV28 and TRBJ2-6 provide the parts outside the CDR3, is DVKVTQSSRYLVKRTGEKVFLECVQDMDHENMFWYRQDPGLGLRLIYFSYDVKMKEKGDIPEGYSVSREKKERFSLILESASTNQTSMYLCASSEGTYLRNYLSGANVLTFGAGSRLTVL.

The chain combines TRBV4-3 with TRBJ1-1; D call uncertain. V lost 4 bases, J lost 7 bases, and 25 bases lay in between. The germline V gene encodes CDR1 LGHNA and CDR2 YSLEER. The CDR3 sequence is 17 residues long. The CDR3 DNA follows: TGCGCCAGCAGCCTTTCCTCCCCCTCTGGGCAAGCGGGTGAAGCTTTCTTT. Amino acid sequence: CASSLSSPSGQAGEAFF.

The CDR3 loop reads CASSLPPGSDGYTF. CDR3 bases: TGTGCCAGCTCACTACCCCCGGGGTCGGATGGCTACACCTTC. The chain recombines TRBV18 with TRBJ1-2; D unclear. V dropped 4 bases and J dropped 6 bases, with 15 bases sitting between them. The germline V gene encodes CDR1 KGHSH and CDR2 LQKENI. This CDR3 has 14 amino acids.

V gene TRBV21-1 combines with J gene TRBJ2-7; TRBD1 reflects the table's D call only, with no check against the DNA. TRBV21-1 has pseudogene status. This CDR3 contains 16 residues. The CDR3 nucleotides read TGTGCCAGCAGCCCCAGACAGGGCGGTAGCTCCTACGAGCAGTACTTC. Translated: CASSPRQGGSSYEQYF.

This clone has just a few counts. For the CDR3, the DNA is TGTGCCAGCAGCGTAGAATGGACAGGGGGTGGCTACACCTTC. This sequence encodes CASSVEWTGGGYTF. The V and J genes are TRBV9 and TRBJ1-2; TRBD1 matches at 10 bases. The germline V gene has CDR1 SGDLS and CDR2 YYNGEE. Trimming at V came to 0 bases and at J to 7 bases, leaving 3 bases not matched to a gene. The CDR3 extends over 14 amino acids.

The chain links TRBV5-4 to TRBJ1-6; no reliable D call. The CDR3 loop spans 17 amino acids. With 4 bases removed from V and 3 bases from J, the gap between germline ends came to 17 bases. Germline-derived CDR1 and CDR2 are SGHNT and YYREEE (reference sequence). The CDR3 DNA sequence: TGTGCCAGCAGCGCATCAATGGCATCGGGCTATAATTCACCCCTCCACTTT. This codes for CASSASMASGYNSPLHF.

The CDR3 sequence is CASSLNAGGADTQYF. CDR3 nucleotides: TGTGCCAGCAGCCTCAACGCGGGGGGAGCAGATACGCAGTATTTT. The V gene is TRBV7-2, the J gene TRBJ2-3, with TRBD2 matching over 8 bases. The trim removed 5 bases at V and 4 bases at J, leaving 8 bases unmatched. Germline assignment: CDR1 SGHTA and CDR2 FQGNSA. This CDR3 spans 15 amino acids.

V and J are TRBV9 and TRBJ1-4; no clear D gene. This CDR3 spans 16 amino acids. Germline assignment: CDR1 SGDLS and CDR2 YYNGEE. The V end was cut by 0 bases, the J end by 0 bases, with 9 bases between. The CDR3 nucleotides read TGTGCCAGCAGCGTAGATATCTCTGCAACTAATGAAAAACTGTTTTTT. As protein: CASSVDISATNEKLFF.

This chain links TRBV15 with TRBJ2-2; maybe TRBD2 (6 bases). Germline V gene lookup returns CDR1 LNHNV and CDR2 YYDKDF (reference sequence). The V end was cut by 5 bases, the J end by 2 bases, with 18 bases between. The CDR3 is 17 residues long. CDR3: CATSRLGSSVNTGELFF. The DNA for the CDR3 is TGTGCCACCAGCCGTTTGGGGTCTAGCGTTAACACCGGGGAGCTGTTTTTT. The full variable domain, its missing parts supplied by reference TRBV15 and TRBJ2-2, is DAMVIQNPRYQVTQFGKPVTLSCSQTLNHNVMYWYQQKSSQAPKLLFHYYDKDFNNEADTPDNFQSRRPNTSFCFLDIRSPGLGDTAMYLCATSRLGSSVNTGELFFGEGSRLTVL.

The V gene is TRBV7-9, the J gene TRBJ2-1; maybe TRBD2 (5 bases). With 4 bases removed from V and 15 bases from J, the gap between germline ends came to 19 bases. The CDR3 is 13 residues long. The germline V gene has CDR1 SEHNR and CDR2 FQNEAQ (reference sequence). CDR3 nucleotides: TGTGCCAGCAGCTCCCGGACTCTTTCACCGGGGTTCTTC. Translating gives CASSSRTLSPGFF.